These 6 T cell receptor beta chains were sequenced from one sample in a study of tumor-infiltrating lymphocytes in primary liver carcinoma (dated by TCRdb to about 2017). Blood RNA was extracted from unsorted whole blood using TRIzol reagent, and germline DNA was obtained with the DNeasy Blood & Tissue kit. TCRdb names Illumina HiSeq 2500 as the instrument used. A constant-region primer and ProtoScript II reverse transcriptase were used to reverse-transcribe TCRbeta-specific cDNA from about 530 ng total RNA. The TCRbeta libraries were prepared through three rounds of nested multiplex PCR following a slightly modified ARM-PCR procedure. Each of the first two PCR rounds ran for approximately 10 cycles using multiplex TRBV1-TRBV30 forward primers together with a Cbeta reverse primer. TCRdb trimmed public reads at Q25 via fastp, called clones via MiXCR and kept in-frame beta chains. Entries are consolidated by CDR3 protein sequence, retaining the most common genes and DNA. For this sample there are approximately 340,000 distinct CDR3 sequences; around 60% appear just once. The top ten hold about 6.1% of the sample.

The sequenced material came from peripheral blood. These receptor sequences come from a middle-aged man with primary liver carcinoma and hepatitis B virus infection.

This sequence joins TRBV29-1 and TRBJ2-1; D is possibly TRBD1 or TRBD2 (5 bases each). The ends were cut back, 5 bases at V and 9 bases at J, with 17 bases in the middle. The germline CDR1 and CDR2 sequences are SQVTM and ANQGSEA. The CDR3 consists of 13 residues. The CDR3 here is CSVSSGTSSEQFF. The CDR3 region has the DNA TGCAGCGTTTCTTCCGGGACCTCCAGTGAGCAGTTCTTC.

The chain joins TRBV4-1 to TRBJ1-1; D gene unclear. The CDR3 extends over 14 amino acids. The V gene lost 0 bases and the J gene lost 7 bases, with 12 bases spanning the gap. Germline V lookup: CDR1 MGHRA, CDR2 YSYEKL. CDR3: CASSQDTRLNEAFF. The CDR3 nucleotides read TGCGCCAGCAGCCAAGATACCCGACTCAATGAAGCTTTCTTT.

As for this clonotype: This may be a read error, as it is one base from a much larger clone. The conserved final phenylalanine or tryptophan is absent from the CDR3, which likely points to a read error. This sequence joins TRBV10-1 and TRBJ2-1; the D gene is possibly TRBD1 (6 bases). With 4 bases removed from V and 9 bases from J, the gap between germline ends came to 13 bases. CDR1 is WNHNN, CDR2 SYGVQD, per germline (reference sequence). CDR3 length: 13 amino acids. The CDR3, as DNA: TGCGCCAGCAGTGGACGGGTAGGGGGTGAGCAGTTCATC. Protein sequence: CASSGRVGGEQFI.

On this clonotype: At one end the junction does not follow the germline gene, possibly because of a read error. CDR3 amino acids: CVSSLGKAVYNEQFF. The CDR3 bases are TGTGTCAGCAGCTTGGGCAAAGCGGTGTACAATGAGCAATTCTTC. The V gene is TRBV11-2, the J gene TRBJ2-1; D may be TRBD2 (5 bases). CDR1 SGHAT and CDR2 FQNNGV come from the germline V gene. There are 15 residues in the CDR3.

The chain uses TRBV11-1 and TRBJ2-7; D is perhaps TRBD1 or TRBD2 (5 bases each). Looked up from germline, CDR1 is SGHAT and CDR2 is FQDESV (reference sequence). V lost 5 bases and J lost 4, with 15 bases in between. The CDR3 spans 14 residues. CDR3 coding DNA: TGTGCCAGCAGCCGGGACGGAGAAAATTACGAGCAGTACTTC. Protein sequence: CASSRDGENYEQYF.

As for this clonotype: Given the absence of the conserved phenylalanine or tryptophan at the CDR3 end, a read error is likely. This chain connects TRBV6-1 to TRBJ2-1; 12 bases map to TRBD2. This CDR3 spans 18 amino acids. Germline values: CDR1 MNHNS, CDR2 SASEGT. The CDR3: CASSGTSGTIVGYSEQFI. DNA of the CDR3: TGTGCCAGCAGTGGGACTAGCGGGACCATCGTGGGGTACAGTGAGCAGTTCATC.